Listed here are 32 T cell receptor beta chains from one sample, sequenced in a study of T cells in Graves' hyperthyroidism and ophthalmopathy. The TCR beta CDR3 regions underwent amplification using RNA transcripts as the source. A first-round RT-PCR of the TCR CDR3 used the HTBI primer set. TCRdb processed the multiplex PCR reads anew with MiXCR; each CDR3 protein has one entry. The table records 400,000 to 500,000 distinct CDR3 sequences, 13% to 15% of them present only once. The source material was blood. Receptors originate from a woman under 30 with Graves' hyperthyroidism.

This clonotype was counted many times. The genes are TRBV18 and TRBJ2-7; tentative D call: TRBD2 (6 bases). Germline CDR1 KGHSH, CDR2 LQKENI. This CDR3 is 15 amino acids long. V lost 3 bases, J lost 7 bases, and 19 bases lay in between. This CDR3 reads CASSPDGGWRVEQYF. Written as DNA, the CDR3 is TGTGCCAGCTCACCGGACGGGGGATGGAGAGTGGAGCAGTACTTC.

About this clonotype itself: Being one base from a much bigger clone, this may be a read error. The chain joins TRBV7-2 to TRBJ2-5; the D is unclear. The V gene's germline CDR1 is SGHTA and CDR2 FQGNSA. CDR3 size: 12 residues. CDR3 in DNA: TGTGCCAGCAGCTTTTTTGGAGAGGCCCAGTACTTC. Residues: CASSFFGEAQYF.

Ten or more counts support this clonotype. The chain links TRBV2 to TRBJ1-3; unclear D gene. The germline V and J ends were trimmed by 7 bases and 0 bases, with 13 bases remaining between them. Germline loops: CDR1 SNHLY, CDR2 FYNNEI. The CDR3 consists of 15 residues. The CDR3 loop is CASKSHTTSGNTIYF. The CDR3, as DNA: TGTGCCAGCAAGAGTCACACGACCTCTGGAAACACCATATATTTT.

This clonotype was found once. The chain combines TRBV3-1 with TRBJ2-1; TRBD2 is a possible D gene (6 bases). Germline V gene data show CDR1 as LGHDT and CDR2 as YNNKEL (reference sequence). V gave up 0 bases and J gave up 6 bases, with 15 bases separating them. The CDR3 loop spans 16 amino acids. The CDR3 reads CASSQDIGGAGNEQFF. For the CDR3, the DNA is TGTGCCAGCAGCCAAGATATCGGGGGAGCGGGCAATGAGCAGTTCTTC.

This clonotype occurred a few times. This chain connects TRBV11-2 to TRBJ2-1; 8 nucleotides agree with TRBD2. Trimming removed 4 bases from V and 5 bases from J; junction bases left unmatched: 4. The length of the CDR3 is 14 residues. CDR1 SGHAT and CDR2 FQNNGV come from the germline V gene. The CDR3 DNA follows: TGTGCCAGCAGCTCGGGGACTAGAGACAATGAGCAGTTCTTC. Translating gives CASSSGTRDNEQFF.

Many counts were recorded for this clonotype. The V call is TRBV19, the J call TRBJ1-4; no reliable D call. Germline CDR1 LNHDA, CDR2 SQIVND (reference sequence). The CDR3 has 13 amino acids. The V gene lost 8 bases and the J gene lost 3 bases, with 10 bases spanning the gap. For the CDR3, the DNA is TGTGCCAGTGCGTTGGGATCTAATGAAAAACTGTTTTTT. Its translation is CASALGSNEKLFF.

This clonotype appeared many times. The CDR3 bases are TGTGCCAGCAGCCTTAGGAGGCGGGAGGAGGAAATAGACGAGCAGTACTTC. It is translated as CASSLRRREEEIDEQYF. V gene TRBV7-9 combines with J gene TRBJ2-7; 8 bases line up with TRBD2. Germline V gene lookup returns CDR1 SEHNR and CDR2 FQNEAQ (reference sequence). V lost 5 bases and J lost 5; bases outside the gene matches: 17. The CDR3 totals 17 residues.

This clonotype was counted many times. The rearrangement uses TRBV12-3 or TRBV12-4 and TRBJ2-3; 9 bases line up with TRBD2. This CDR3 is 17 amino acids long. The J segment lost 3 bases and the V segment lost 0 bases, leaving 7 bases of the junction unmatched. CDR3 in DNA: TGTGCCAGCAGTTTAGCCGGTGGCGGGAGGGGGACAGATACGCAGTATTTT. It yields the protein CASSLAGGGRGTDTQYF.

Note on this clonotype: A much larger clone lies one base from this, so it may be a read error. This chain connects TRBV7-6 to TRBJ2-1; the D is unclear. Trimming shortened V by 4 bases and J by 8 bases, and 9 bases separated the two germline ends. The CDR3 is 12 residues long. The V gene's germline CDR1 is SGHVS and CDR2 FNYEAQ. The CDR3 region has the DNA TGTGCCAGCAGCTACCGGGTCGATGAGCAGTTCTTC. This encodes CASSYRVDEQFF.

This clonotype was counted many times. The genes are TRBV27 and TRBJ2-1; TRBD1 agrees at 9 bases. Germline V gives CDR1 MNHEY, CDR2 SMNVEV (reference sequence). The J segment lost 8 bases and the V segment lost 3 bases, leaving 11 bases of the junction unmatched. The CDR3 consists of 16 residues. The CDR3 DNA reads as TGTGCCAGCAGTTTCCCCACGGGGACAGGGATGGATGAGCAGTTCTTC. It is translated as CASSFPTGTGMDEQFF.

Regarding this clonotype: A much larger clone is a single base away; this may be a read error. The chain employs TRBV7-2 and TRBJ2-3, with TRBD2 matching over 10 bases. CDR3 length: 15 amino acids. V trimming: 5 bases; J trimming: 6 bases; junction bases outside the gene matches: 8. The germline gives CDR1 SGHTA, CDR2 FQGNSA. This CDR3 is CASSLVAGGSDTQYF. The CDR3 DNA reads TGTGCCAGCAGCCTGGTAGCGGGAGGTAGTGATACGCAGTATTTT.

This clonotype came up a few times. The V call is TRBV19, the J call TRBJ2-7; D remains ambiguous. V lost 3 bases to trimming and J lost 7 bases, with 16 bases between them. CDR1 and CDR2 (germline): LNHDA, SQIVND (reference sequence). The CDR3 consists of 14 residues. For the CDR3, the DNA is TGTGCCAGTAGTATGAGTACTCCCGTTTGGGAGCAGTACGTC. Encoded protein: CASSMSTPVWEQYV.

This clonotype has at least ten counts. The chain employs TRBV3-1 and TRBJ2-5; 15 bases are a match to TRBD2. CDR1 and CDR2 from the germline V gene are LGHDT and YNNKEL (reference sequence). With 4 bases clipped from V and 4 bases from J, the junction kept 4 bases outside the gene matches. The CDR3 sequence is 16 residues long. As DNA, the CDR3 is TGTGCCAGCAGCCCTGGACTAGCGGGAGGGCTAGAGACCCAGTACTTC. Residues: CASSPGLAGGLETQYF.

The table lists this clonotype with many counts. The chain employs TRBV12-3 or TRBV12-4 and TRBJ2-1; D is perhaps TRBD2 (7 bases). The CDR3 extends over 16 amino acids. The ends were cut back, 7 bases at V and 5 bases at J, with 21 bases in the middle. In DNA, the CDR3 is TGTGCCAGCACTCCGGGGGGCTTCGGACCCCACAATGAGCAGTTCTTC. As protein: CASTPGGFGPHNEQFF.

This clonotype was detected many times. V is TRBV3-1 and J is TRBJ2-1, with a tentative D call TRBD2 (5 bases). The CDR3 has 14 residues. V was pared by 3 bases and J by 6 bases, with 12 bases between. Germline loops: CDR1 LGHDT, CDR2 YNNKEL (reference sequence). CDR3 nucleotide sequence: TGTGCCAGCAGCCATCGTCGGGGATTCAATGAGCAGTTCTTC. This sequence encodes CASSHRRGFNEQFF.

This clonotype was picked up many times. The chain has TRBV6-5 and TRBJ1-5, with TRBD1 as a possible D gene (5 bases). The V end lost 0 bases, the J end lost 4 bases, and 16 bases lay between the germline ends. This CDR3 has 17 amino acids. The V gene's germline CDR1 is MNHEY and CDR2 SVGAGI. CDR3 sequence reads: CASSYSMGLGENQPQHF. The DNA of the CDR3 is TGTGCCAGCAGTTACTCGATGGGGCTAGGGGAGAATCAGCCCCAGCATTTT.

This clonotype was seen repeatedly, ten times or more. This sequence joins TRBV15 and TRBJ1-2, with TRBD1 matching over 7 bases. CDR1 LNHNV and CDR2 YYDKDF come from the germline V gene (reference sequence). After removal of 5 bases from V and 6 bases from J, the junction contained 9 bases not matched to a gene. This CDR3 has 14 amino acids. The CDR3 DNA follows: TGTGCCACCAGCTTCGGGACCAGGGGGGATGGCTACACCTTC. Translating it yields CATSFGTRGDGYTF.

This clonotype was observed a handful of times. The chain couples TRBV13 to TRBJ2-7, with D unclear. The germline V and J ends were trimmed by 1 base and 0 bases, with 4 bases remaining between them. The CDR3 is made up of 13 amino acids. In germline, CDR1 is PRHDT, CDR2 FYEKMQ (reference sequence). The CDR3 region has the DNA TGTGCCAGCAGCTTAGTCTACTCCTACGAGCAGTACTTC. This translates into CASSLVYSYEQYF.

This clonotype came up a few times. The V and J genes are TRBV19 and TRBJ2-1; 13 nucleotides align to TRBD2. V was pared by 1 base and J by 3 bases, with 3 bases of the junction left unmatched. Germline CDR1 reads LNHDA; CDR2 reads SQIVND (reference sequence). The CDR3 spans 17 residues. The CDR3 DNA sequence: TGTGCCAGTAGTATAGGGACTAGCGGGAGTTTCTACAATGAGCAGTTCTTC. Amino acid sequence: CASSIGTSGSFYNEQFF. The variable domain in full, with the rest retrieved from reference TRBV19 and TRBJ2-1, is DGGITQSPKYLFRKEGQNVTLSCEQNLNHDAMYWYRQDPGQGLRLIYYSQIVNDFQKGDIAEGYSVSREKKESFPLTVTSAQKNPTAFYLCASSIGTSGSFYNEQFFGPGTRLTVL.

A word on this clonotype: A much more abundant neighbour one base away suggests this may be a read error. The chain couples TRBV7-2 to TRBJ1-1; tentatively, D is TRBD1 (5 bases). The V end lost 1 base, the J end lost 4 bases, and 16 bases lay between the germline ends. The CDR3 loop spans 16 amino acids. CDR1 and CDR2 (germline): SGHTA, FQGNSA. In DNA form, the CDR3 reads TGTGCCAGCAGCTTAGGAGGACGGGGGGTGGGCACTGAAGCTTTCTTT. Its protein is CASSLGGRGVGTEAFF.

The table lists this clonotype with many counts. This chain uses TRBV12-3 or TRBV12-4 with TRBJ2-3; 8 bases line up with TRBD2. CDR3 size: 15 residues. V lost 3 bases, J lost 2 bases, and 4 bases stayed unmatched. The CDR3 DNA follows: TGTGCCAGCAGTTTGAGGACTAGCTACACAGATACGCAGTATTTT. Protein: CASSLRTSYTDTQYF.

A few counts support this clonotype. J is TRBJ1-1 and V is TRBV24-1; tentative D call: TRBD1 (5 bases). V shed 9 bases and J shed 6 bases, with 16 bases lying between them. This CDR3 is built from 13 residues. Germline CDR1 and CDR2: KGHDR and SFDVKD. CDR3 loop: CATSDRGGAEAFF. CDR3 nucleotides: TGTGCCACCTCCGACCGAGGAGGGGCTGAAGCTTTCTTT.

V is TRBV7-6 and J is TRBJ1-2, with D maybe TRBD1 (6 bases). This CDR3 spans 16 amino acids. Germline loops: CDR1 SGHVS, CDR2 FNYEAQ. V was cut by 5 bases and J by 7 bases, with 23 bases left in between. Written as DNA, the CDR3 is TGTGCCAGCAGCCCAGCGAGGGGGGGCTTTTCTCGTGGCTACACCTTC. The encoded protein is CASSPARGGFSRGYTF.

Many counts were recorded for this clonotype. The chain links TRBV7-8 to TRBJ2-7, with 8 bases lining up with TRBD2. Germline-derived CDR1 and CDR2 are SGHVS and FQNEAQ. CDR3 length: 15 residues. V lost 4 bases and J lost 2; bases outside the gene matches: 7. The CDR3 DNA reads TGTGCCAGCAGCTCGAGCGGGAGCGGGGCCTACGAGCAGTACTTC. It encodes CASSSSGSGAYEQYF.

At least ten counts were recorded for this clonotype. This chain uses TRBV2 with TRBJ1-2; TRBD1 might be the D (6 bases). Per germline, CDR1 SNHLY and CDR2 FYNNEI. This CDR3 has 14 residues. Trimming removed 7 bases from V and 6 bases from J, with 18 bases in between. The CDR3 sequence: CASIPVGGANGYTF. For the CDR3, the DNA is TGTGCCAGCATCCCCGTAGGGGGGGCAAATGGCTACACCTTC.

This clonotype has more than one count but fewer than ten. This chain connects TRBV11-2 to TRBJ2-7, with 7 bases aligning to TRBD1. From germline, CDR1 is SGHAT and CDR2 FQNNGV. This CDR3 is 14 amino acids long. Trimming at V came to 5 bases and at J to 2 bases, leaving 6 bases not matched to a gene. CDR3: CASSHGQATYEQYF. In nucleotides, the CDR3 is TGTGCCAGCAGCCATGGACAGGCAACCTACGAGCAGTACTTC.

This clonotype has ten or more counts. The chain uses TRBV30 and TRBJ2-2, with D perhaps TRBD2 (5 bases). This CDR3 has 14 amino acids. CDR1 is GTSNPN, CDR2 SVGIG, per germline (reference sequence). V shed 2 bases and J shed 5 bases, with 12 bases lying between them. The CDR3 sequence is CAWSRGTGTGELFF. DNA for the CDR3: TGTGCCTGGAGTCGGGGAACGGGTACCGGGGAGCTGTTTTTT.

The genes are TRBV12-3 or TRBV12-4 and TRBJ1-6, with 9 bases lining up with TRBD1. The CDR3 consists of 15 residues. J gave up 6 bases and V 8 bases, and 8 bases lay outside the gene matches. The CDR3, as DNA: TGTGCCAGCCTTACCGGGACAGGGCGTAATTCACCCCTCCACTTT. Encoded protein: CASLTGTGRNSPLHF.

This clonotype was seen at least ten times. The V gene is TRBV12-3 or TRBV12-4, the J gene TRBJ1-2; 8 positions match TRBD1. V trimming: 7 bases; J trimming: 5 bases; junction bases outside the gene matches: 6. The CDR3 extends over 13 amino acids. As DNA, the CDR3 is TGTGCCAGCAACCCAGGGGGCGTGTATGGCTACACCTTC. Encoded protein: CASNPGGVYGYTF.

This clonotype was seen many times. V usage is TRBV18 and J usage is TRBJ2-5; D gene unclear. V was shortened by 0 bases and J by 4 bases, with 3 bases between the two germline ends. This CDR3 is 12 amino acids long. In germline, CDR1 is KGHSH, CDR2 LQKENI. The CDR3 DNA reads TGTGCCAGCTCACCACCCTTAGAGACCCAGTACTTC. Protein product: CASSPPLETQYF.

The CDR3 sequence is CASSQDRRFNTEAFF. The CDR3 coding sequence is TGTGCCAGCAGCCAAGATAGGAGGTTTAACACTGAAGCTTTCTTT. This chain joins TRBV3-1 and TRBJ1-1; D not resolved. The germline V and J ends were trimmed by 0 bases and 2 bases, with 10 bases remaining between them. CDR3 length equals 15 residues. Germline CDR1 LGHDT, CDR2 YNNKEL (reference sequence).

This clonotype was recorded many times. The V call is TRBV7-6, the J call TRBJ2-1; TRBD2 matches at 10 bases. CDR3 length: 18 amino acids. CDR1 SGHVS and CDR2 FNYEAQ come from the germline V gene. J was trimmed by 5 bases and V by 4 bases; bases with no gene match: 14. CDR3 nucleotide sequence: TGTGCCAGCAGCTCGACACACAATCCGGGACTAGCGAACAATGAGCAGTTCTTC. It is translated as CASSSTHNPGLANNEQFF.